These T cell receptor beta chains were read from a single sample in a study of blood T cell repertoires in COVID-19. Profiled with immunoSEQ multiplex PCR; TCRdb holds only in-frame clones, not every one. The table shows under 350,000 clones, with around 90% occurring only once. What was sequenced was PBMCs or T cells enriched from blood (not recorded which). These receptors were taken from a man in his 60s who had recovered from COVID-19. CDR3s include the opening cysteine and the closing phenylalanine or tryptophan. Each record gives: CDR3 protein, CDR3 DNA, D gene, V gene, clone size, J gene. The D gene is left open where the match is weak. Where a row states a size, it is once, few, many or the class of an expanded clone; other rows omit it.

CDR3: CASSFGQLPEAFF
DNA: TGTGCCAGCAGCTTCGGACAGCTGCCTGAAGCTTTCTTT
D: .
V: TRBV5-6
size: .
J: TRBJ1-1

CDR3: CASSLGSSGAQETQYF
DNA: TGTGCTAGCAGCTTAGGGTCTAGCGGGGCACAAGAGACCCAGTACTTC
D: TRBD2
V: TRBV7-7
size: .
J: TRBJ2-5

CDR3: CAISEQPGRNQPQHF
DNA: TGTGCCATCAGTGAACAACCAGGCCGCAATCAGCCCCAGCATTTT
D: .
V: TRBV10-3
size: once
J: TRBJ1-5

CDR3: CASSFSNFEAFF
DNA: TGTGCCAGCAGCTTTAGTAATTTTGAAGCTTTCTTT
D: .
V: TRBV11-2
size: few
J: TRBJ1-1

CDR3: CSASQGSSNQPQHF
DNA: TGCAGTGCTAGTCAGGGGTCTAGCAATCAGCCCCAGCATTTT
D: .
V: TRBV20-1
size: .
J: TRBJ1-5

CDR3: CAWRPGGRYGYTF
DNA: TGTGCCTGGAGGCCAGGGGGCCGCTATGGCTACACCTTC
D: TRBD1
V: TRBV30
size: once
J: TRBJ1-2

CDR3: CSVTNGWRGTDTQYF
DNA: TGCAGCGTTACGAATGGGTGGCGGGGCACAGATACGCAGTATTTT
D: .
V: TRBV29-1
size: .
J: TRBJ2-3

CDR3: CAWTTVASPLHF
DNA: TGTGCCTGGACCACGGTTGCTTCACCCCTCCACTTT
D: .
V: TRBV30
size: many
J: TRBJ1-6

CDR3: CASSLDRSNGYTF
DNA: TGTGCCAGCAGCCTCGACAGGTCCAATGGCTACACCTTC
D: .
V: TRBV7-3
size: .
J: TRBJ1-2

CDR3: CASSIGTSYNNEQFF
DNA: TGTGCCAGTAGTATCGGGACTTCTTACAACAATGAGCAGTTCTTC
D: .
V: TRBV19
size: .
J: TRBJ2-1

CDR3: CASTGAFNEQFF
DNA: TGTGCCAGCACAGGGGCTTTTAATGAGCAGTTCTTC
D: .
V: TRBV6-5
size: .
J: TRBJ2-1

CDR3: CASSISIGRGNTIYF
DNA: TGTGCTAGCAGCATCAGTATTGGGCGAGGAAACACCATATATTTT
D: .
V: TRBV7-7
size: .
J: TRBJ1-3

CDR3: CASSLGRVATNEKLFF
DNA: TGTGCCAGCAGCTTGGGGAGAGTCGCAACTAATGAAAAACTGTTTTTT
D: .
V: TRBV5-5
size: .
J: TRBJ1-4

CDR3: CASSWGLAGVNTGELFF
DNA: TGTGCCAGCAGCTGGGGACTAGCGGGAGTGAACACCGGGGAGCTGTTTTTT
D: TRBD2
V: TRBV7-9
size: .
J: TRBJ2-2

CDR3: CASSRRSTGANVLTF
DNA: TGTGCCAGCAGCCGAAGGAGCACTGGGGCCAACGTCCTGACTTTC
D: .
V: TRBV6-2/TRBV6-3
size: .
J: TRBJ2-6

CDR3: CASSQGDRGLQPQHF
DNA: TGTGCCAGCAGCCAAGGGGACAGGGGGCTTCAGCCCCAGCATTTT
D: TRBD1
V: TRBV4-2
size: .
J: TRBJ1-5

CDR3: CASSPTTENYGYTF
DNA: TGTGCCAGCTCACCCACGACAGAAAACTATGGCTACACCTTC
D: .
V: TRBV18
size: .
J: TRBJ1-2

CDR3: CASSQGLVADSYEQYF
DNA: TGTGCCAGCAGCCAAGGTCTGGTGGCGGACTCCTACGAGCAGTACTTC
D: .
V: TRBV3-1/TRBV3-2
size: .
J: TRBJ2-7

CDR3: CASSQQDRGREKLFF
DNA: TGCGCCAGCAGCCAACAAGACAGGGGGCGGGAAAAACTGTTTTTT
D: TRBD1
V: TRBV4-3
size: .
J: TRBJ1-4

CDR3: CASSLTGVTEAFF
DNA: TGTGCCAGCAGCTTGACAGGGGTTACTGAAGCTTTCTTT
D: TRBD1
V: TRBV7-3
size: .
J: TRBJ1-1

CDR3: CASSLAGGPDTQYF
DNA: TGTGCCAGCAGCCTAGCGGGGGGGCCAGATACGCAGTATTTT
D: TRBD2
V: TRBV14
size: .
J: TRBJ2-3

CDR3: CASSVTAYSYEQYF
DNA: TGTGCCAGCAGCGTAACAGCCTACTCCTACGAGCAGTACTTC
D: .
V: TRBV9
size: few
J: TRBJ2-7

CDR3: CASSQTGGAGTDTQYF
DNA: TGTGCCAGCAGCCAGACAGGGGGGGCCGGCACAGATACGCAGTATTTT
D: TRBD1
V: TRBV4-2
size: once
J: TRBJ2-3

CDR3: CASSDGGGGTDTQYF
DNA: TGTGCCAGCAGTGACGGTGGTGGAGGCACAGATACGCAGTATTTT
D: .
V: TRBV6-1
size: .
J: TRBJ2-3

CDR3: CASRERGPNDVKNIQYF
DNA: TGTGCCAGTAGGGAGAGGGGGCCCAACGACGTGAAAAACATTCAGTACTTC
D: TRBD1
V: TRBV19
size: .
J: TRBJ2-4

CDR3: CASSFGSGSNEQFF
DNA: TGTGCCAGCAGCTTCGGATCCGGGAGCAATGAGCAGTTCTTC
D: .
V: TRBV11-2
size: .
J: TRBJ2-1

CDR3: CASSLKGGGYTF
DNA: TGTGCCAGCAGCTTAAAAGGGGGCGGCTACACCTTC
D: TRBD1
V: TRBV7-9
size: .
J: TRBJ1-2

CDR3: CASSRNTGVPYNEQFF
DNA: TGTGCCAGCAGCAGAAACACAGGGGTCCCCTACAATGAGCAGTTCTTC
D: TRBD1
V: TRBV11-3
size: .
J: TRBJ2-1

CDR3: CAWVSAGGPYHQETQYF
DNA: TGTGCCTGGGTCTCGGCGGGAGGGCCTTATCATCAAGAGACCCAGTACTTC
D: TRBD2
V: TRBV30
size: once
J: TRBJ2-5

CDR3: CASSIDPGGGFVQPQHF
DNA: TGTGCCAGTAGTATAGATCCTGGGGGAGGGTTTGTTCAGCCCCAGCATTTT
D: .
V: TRBV19
size: .
J: TRBJ1-5

CDR3: CASSERDRGVTDTQYF
DNA: TGTGCCAGCAGTGAAAGGGATAGGGGTGTCACAGATACGCAGTATTTT
D: .
V: TRBV6-1
size: .
J: TRBJ2-3